The 8 T cell receptor beta chains below were found in one sample sequenced in a study of blood T cells in healthy people across ages. Together with a sample-barcoded 5' primer, a J-beta primer mix was included in a second PCR lasting about 6 to 11 cycles. TCRdb itself ran the 5' RACE reads through MiXCR, one entry per CDR3 protein. The table shows under 1 million distinct CDR3 sequences, with 44% occurring only once. The source material was blood. Receptor source: a man between 60 and 75 years old in good health.

The chain uses TRBV7-2 and TRBJ2-5; 7 positions match TRBD2. Trimming removed 3 bases from V and 2 bases from J; junction bases left unmatched: 6. Germline lookup yields CDR1 SGHTA and CDR2 FQGNSA. The CDR3 contains 15 residues. The CDR3, as DNA: TGTGCCAGCAGCTTGGCAGCGGGGAGTCAAGAGACCCAGTACTTC. Translating it yields CASSLAAGSQETQYF.

The chain combines TRBV30 with TRBJ2-3; possible D gene TRBD2, 5 bases. CDR1 and CDR2 (germline): GTSNPN, SVGIG (reference sequence). The CDR3 runs to 12 residues. V gave up 1 base and J gave up 6 bases, with 8 bases separating them. The CDR3 protein is CAWSGIADTQYF. CDR3 DNA: TGTGCCTGGAGTGGGATAGCGGATACGCAGTATTTT.

The chain has TRBV20-1 and TRBJ2-5; 9 bases are a match to TRBD2. The CDR3 is 12 residues long. V lost 7 bases and J lost 3; bases outside the gene matches: 3. Germline CDR1 and CDR2: DFQATT and SNEGSKA (reference sequence). CDR3: CSVLAGKETQYF. The CDR3 coding sequence is TGCAGTGTTCTAGCGGGGAAAGAGACCCAGTACTTC.

The V gene is TRBV28, the J gene TRBJ2-5, with TRBD2 identical over 9 bases. TRBJ2-7 explains the end of the DNA better; the J call may be wrong. The length of the CDR3 is 14 residues. Germline CDR1 MDHEN, CDR2 SYDVKM. The CDR3 reads CASSAGGTRNEQYF. The CDR3 region has the DNA TGTGCCAGCAGTGCGGGAGGGACAAGGAACGAGCAGTACTTC.

The chain uses TRBV21-1 and TRBJ2-7; the D call TRBD1 from the table was never checked on the DNA. TRBV21-1 is a pseudogene. This CDR3 is 18 amino acids long. CDR3: CASSIRVFGTPLDYEQYF. CDR3 coding DNA: TGTGCCAGCAGCATCCGAGTTTTTGGGACACCTTTAGACTACGAGCAGTACTTC.

J is TRBJ2-7 and V is TRBV27; perhaps D is TRBD1 or TRBD2 (5 bases each). The closer fit of TRBJ2-4 to the DNA end suggests the J call may be wrong. CDR1 is MNHEY, CDR2 SMNVEV, per germline (reference sequence). The CDR3 sequence is 14 residues long. This CDR3 is CASSVEGPSNIQYF. The DNA for the CDR3 is TGTGCCAGCAGTGTAGAGGGGCCCTCAAACATTCAGTACTTC.

This clonotype was detected a few times. This may stem from a read error, because a much larger clone lies one nucleotide away. This chain uses TRBV12-3 or TRBV12-4 with TRBJ2-7; TRBD1 matches at 9 bases. Trimming removed 10 bases from V and 7 bases from J; junction bases left unmatched: 20. CDR3 size: 16 residues. CDR3 amino acids: CAIVRGTGTGFNEQYF. In DNA, the CDR3 is TGTGCCATAGTTCGGGGGACCGGGACAGGGTTCAATGAGCAGTACTTC.

This clonotype was counted between two and nine times. The gene calls are TRBV11-2 and TRBJ2-7; weak D call: TRBD2 (5 bases). This CDR3 has 13 residues. Trimming shortened V by 1 base and J by 6 bases, and 10 bases separated the two germline ends. Germline assignment: CDR1 SGHAT and CDR2 FQNNGV. CDR3 DNA sequence: TGTGCCAGCAGCTTAGGGGCTGCGGGCGAGCAGTACTTC. Translated: CASSLGAAGEQYF.